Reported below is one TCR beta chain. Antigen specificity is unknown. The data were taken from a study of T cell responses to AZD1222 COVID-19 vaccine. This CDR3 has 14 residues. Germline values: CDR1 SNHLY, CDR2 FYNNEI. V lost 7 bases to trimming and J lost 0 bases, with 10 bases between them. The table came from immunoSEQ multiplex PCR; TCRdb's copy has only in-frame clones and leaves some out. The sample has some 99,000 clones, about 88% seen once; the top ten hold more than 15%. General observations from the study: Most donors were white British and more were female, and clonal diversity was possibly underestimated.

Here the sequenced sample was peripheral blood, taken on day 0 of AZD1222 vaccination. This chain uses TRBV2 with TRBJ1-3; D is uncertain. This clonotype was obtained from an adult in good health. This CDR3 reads CASMGGNSGNTIYF. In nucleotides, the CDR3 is TGTGCCAGCATGGGCGGAAACTCTGGAAACACCATATATTTT. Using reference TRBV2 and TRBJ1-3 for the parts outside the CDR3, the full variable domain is EPEVTQTPSHQVTQMGQEVILRCVPISNHLYFYWYRQILGQKVEFLVSFYNNEISEKSEIFDDQFSVERPDGSNFTLKIRSTKLEDSAMYFCASMGGNSGNTIYFGEGSWLTVV.